A single sample is the source of the 22 T cell receptor beta chains below, sequenced in a study of beta chain features in type 1 diabetes. Study-level results: Moderately but significantly shorter TCRB CDR3s were found in Type 1 diabetes patients in all four CD4+ subsets.

No antigen has been assigned to these receptors. The sequenced template was cDNA made from the entire isolated RNA. Sequencing was performed with immunoSEQ multiplex PCR; in TCRdb, only in-frame clones are kept and a portion is missing. This table has 250,000 or so clones, about 14% appearing once. Sequencing was carried out using naive CD4+ T cells from blood. The source is a young man with type 1 diabetes.

The chain links TRBV6-1 to TRBJ1-1; a weak D match, TRBD1 (5 bases). V was trimmed by 3 bases and J by 6 bases, leaving 17 bases between them. The CDR3 is 15 residues long. Germline-derived CDR1 and CDR2 are MNHNS and SASEGT. Here the CDR3 DNA reads TGTGCCAGCAGTGATTATAGGGGCGCGAAGGCTGAAGCTTTCTTT. This sequence encodes CASSDYRGAKAEAFF.

This clone was observed a handful of times. V gene TRBV6-5 combines with J gene TRBJ2-7; a possible D gene is TRBD2 (6 bases). V was pared by 10 bases and J by 2 bases, with 15 bases between. Germline loops: CDR1 MNHEY, CDR2 SVGAGI. This CDR3 has 13 residues. CDR3 in DNA: TGTGCCACCTCCGGGACTGCAACCTACGAGCAGTACTTC. Translation gives CATSGTATYEQYF.

The chain carries TRBV6-1 and TRBJ1-5; D is perhaps TRBD1 (5 bases). V lost 1 base, J lost 10 bases, and 20 bases lay in between. The CDR3 spans 16 residues. Germline CDR1 MNHNS, CDR2 SASEGT. For the CDR3, the DNA is TGTGCCAGCAGTGAAGGGAGGTCAGGGCCGGGAGGACCCCAGCATTTT. Translating gives CASSEGRSGPGGPQHF.

Points on this clone: The same CDR3 arises from other DNA sequences in this sample as well. This CDR3 is CASSLSGATDTQYF. The CDR3 region has the DNA TGTGCCAGCAGCTTAAGTGGGGCCACAGATACGCAGTATTTT. The chain joins TRBV7-9 to TRBJ2-3; a weak D match, TRBD1 (5 bases). CDR3 length equals 14 residues. V shed 2 bases and J shed 2 bases, with 8 bases lying between them. The germline gives CDR1 SEHNR, CDR2 FQNEAQ (reference sequence).

This clone was counted a few times. The same CDR3 is also encoded by other DNA sequences in this sample. The V and J genes are TRBV29-1 and TRBJ1-1; 9 positions match TRBD1. Germline CDR1 reads SQVTM; CDR2 reads ANQGSEA. This CDR3 contains 11 residues. With 6 bases clipped from V and 5 bases from J, the junction kept 1 base outside the gene matches. CDR3 coding DNA: TGCAGCGTCGACAGGGGGACTGAAGCTTTCTTT. Amino acid sequence: CSVDRGTEAFF.

This clone came up a few times. The V and J genes are TRBV4-2 and TRBJ1-6; D not resolved. V lost 0 bases and J lost 8, with 8 bases in between. CDR1 is LGHNA and CDR2 is YNFKEQ in the germline V gene. CDR3 length: 14 amino acids. The CDR3 coding sequence is TGTGCCAGCAGCCAAGATTGGAGGGATTCACCCCTCCACTTT. It encodes CASSQDWRDSPLHF.

Only a few counts were recorded for this clone. The rearrangement links TRBV18 to TRBJ2-7; 7 positions agree with TRBD2. The germline CDR1 and CDR2 sequences are KGHSH and LQKENI. After removal of 8 bases from V and 2 bases from J, the junction contained 6 bases not matched to a gene. This CDR3 has 13 residues. The CDR3 bases are TGTGCCAGCACTTCCGGGGGGACCTACGAGCAGTACTTC. Amino acids: CASTSGGTYEQYF.

This clone was observed a few times. The V and J genes are TRBV18 and TRBJ1-1; D possibly corresponds to TRBD1 (5 bases). Germline V gene sequence: CDR1 KGHSH, CDR2 LQKENI. Trimming removed 0 bases at V and 2 bases at J, with 10 bases between. The CDR3 consists of 15 residues. CDR3 in amino acids: CASSPPGRANTEAFF. CDR3 DNA sequence: TGTGCCAGCTCACCACCGGGCAGGGCCAACACTGAAGCTTTCTTT. Supplemented by reference TRBV18 and TRBJ1-1, the full variable domain reads NAGVMQNPRHLVRRRGQEARLRCSPMKGHSHVYWYRQLPEEGLKFMVYLQKENIIDESGMPKERFSAEFPKEGPSILRIQQVVRGDSAAYFCASSPPGRANTEAFFGQGTRLTVV.

J is TRBJ2-5 and V is TRBV11-3; D is unresolved. V gave up 3 bases and J gave up 2 bases, with 7 bases separating them. There are 13 residues in the CDR3. Germline V gene sequence: CDR1 SGHNT, CDR2 YENEEA. The DNA of the CDR3 is TGTGCCAGCAGCTTTAGCATTCAAGAGACCCAGTACTTC. Amino acids: CASSFSIQETQYF.

This clone has only a few counts. The chain links TRBV15 to TRBJ1-2; D unresolved. The CDR3 length is 13 residues. Germline V gene data show CDR1 as LNHNV and CDR2 as YYDKDF (reference sequence). V gave up 1 base and J gave up 8 bases, with 11 bases separating them. The CDR3 spells CATSRGMTTGYTF. The CDR3 DNA sequence: TGTGCCACCAGCAGAGGAATGACAACGGGCTACACCTTC.

J is TRBJ2-7 and V is TRBV19; possible D gene TRBD1, 6 bases. CDR1 LNHDA and CDR2 SQIVND come from the germline V gene (reference sequence). Trimming left V 6 bases short and J 6 bases short, with 15 bases between. This CDR3 has 13 amino acids. The CDR3 sequence is CASSPPTGPEQYF. The CDR3 nucleotides read TGTGCCAGTAGCCCCCCAACAGGGCCCGAGCAGTACTTC.

This clone was seen only a few times. The V call is TRBV18, the J call TRBJ1-2, with a tentative D call TRBD1 (5 bases). The CDR3 runs 15 residues. The germline V gene has CDR1 KGHSH and CDR2 LQKENI. V lost 0 bases and J lost 5, with 13 bases in between. For the CDR3, the DNA is TGTGCCAGCTCACCACCGTCAGGGCAGGAATATGGCTACACCTTC. Translated, it gives CASSPPSGQEYGYTF.

The table lists this clone with a few counts. The CDR3 spells CASSLAQRETQYF. CDR3 DNA: TGTGCCAGCAGCTTGGCACAGCGGGAGACCCAGTACTTC. The V call is TRBV5-4, the J call TRBJ2-5, with D possibly TRBD2 on 5 matching bases. CDR1 is SGHNT and CDR2 is YYREEE in the germline V gene (reference sequence). CDR3 size: 13 residues. Trimming took 0 bases from V and 5 from J, leaving 8 bases between them.

The chain joins TRBV5-1 to TRBJ2-5, with TRBD2 as a possible D gene (6 bases). Germline CDR1 and CDR2: SGHRS and YFSETQ. The ends were cut back, 2 bases at V and 3 bases at J, with 11 bases in the middle. There are 14 residues in the CDR3. CDR3 coding DNA: TGCGCCAGCAGCTTCCTCGGGAGAGAAGAGACCCAGTACTTC. It translates to CASSFLGREETQYF.

The V gene is TRBV6-5, the J gene TRBJ2-7; 7 bases fit TRBD2. V gave up 4 bases and J gave up 4 bases; unmatched junction bases: 7. CDR3 length: 14 residues. Germline CDR1 MNHEY, CDR2 SVGAGI. CDR3 residues: CASSWSGLRYEQYF. The CDR3 DNA sequence: TGTGCCAGCAGTTGGTCGGGACTAAGGTACGAGCAGTACTTC.

The rearrangement links TRBV10-3 to TRBJ2-7; weak D call: TRBD2 (6 bases). V lost 4 bases, J lost 0 bases, and 13 bases lay in between. This CDR3 has 15 residues. The germline V gene has CDR1 ENHRY and CDR2 SYGVKD. The CDR3: CAISGRDGSSYEQYF. CDR3 DNA sequence: TGTGCCATCAGTGGGAGGGATGGGAGCTCCTACGAGCAGTACTTC.

In its sample, this clone was seen a few times. CDR3 amino acids: CASRRTGNTGELFF. The CDR3 nucleotides are TGTGCCAGCAGGAGGACAGGGAACACCGGGGAGCTGTTTTTT. The V and J genes are TRBV25-1 and TRBJ2-2, with 7 bases matching TRBD1. This CDR3 contains 14 residues. Trimming took 6 bases from V and 1 from J; bases not matched to a gene: 2. Germline-derived CDR1 and CDR2 are MGHDK and SYGVNS.

The chain combines TRBV7-6 with TRBJ2-5; TRBD1 agrees at 7 bases. The CDR3 is 14 residues long. After removal of 4 bases from V and 4 bases from J, the junction contained 6 bases not matched to a gene. From germline, CDR1 is SGHVS and CDR2 FNYEAQ. CDR3 DNA: TGTGCCAGCAGCTCGGGACAGCTTACAGAGACCCAGTACTTC. This sequence encodes CASSSGQLTETQYF.

The V call is TRBV6-5, the J call TRBJ1-2; 8 bases fit TRBD1. Germline assignment: CDR1 MNHEY and CDR2 SVGAGI. Trimming cost V 7 bases and J 0 bases; bases outside gene matches: 7. The CDR3 runs 15 residues. The CDR3 DNA is TGTGCCAGCAAACAGGGGGGATCATCTAACTATGGCTACACCTTC. Translated, it gives CASKQGGSSNYGYTF.

The rearrangement links TRBV6-4 to TRBJ2-5; D is perhaps TRBD1 (6 bases). V was shortened by 3 bases and J by 6 bases, with 11 bases between the two germline ends. In germline, CDR1 is MRHNA, CDR2 SNTAGT. The CDR3 contains 13 residues. In DNA form, the CDR3 reads TGTGCCAGCAGTGAAGAACAGGGAAAGACCCAGTACTTC. Translation: CASSEEQGKTQYF.

This clone has just a few counts. This sequence joins TRBV9 and TRBJ2-6; D gene uncertain. The CDR3 loop spans 16 amino acids. Between the trimmed V and J ends, which lost 0 bases and 0 bases, there was a span of 7 bases. Germline V gene sequence: CDR1 SGDLS, CDR2 YYNGEE. Written as DNA, the CDR3 is TGTGCCAGCAGCGTAGGACACCTCTCTGGGGCCAACGTCCTGACTTTC. It specifies CASSVGHLSGANVLTF.

This clone was counted between two and nine times. The chain is built from TRBV7-2 and TRBJ2-7; TRBD2 aligns across 7 bases. The junction had 5 bases not matched to a gene; V was cut back by 1 base and J by 2 bases. Germline CDR1 reads SGHTA; CDR2 reads FQGNSA. The CDR3 consists of 15 residues. Here the CDR3 DNA reads TGTGCCAGCAGCTTAGGAGCTAGCGGACCCTACGAGCAGTACTTC. Amino acids: CASSLGASGPYEQYF.